This record looks at one T cell receptor beta chain sequence and its context. Its matching antigen is unknown. This CDR3 spans 11 amino acids. Trimming left V 4 bases short and J 0 bases short, with 3 bases between. Per germline, CDR1 SQVTM and CDR2 ANQGSEA. The sample belongs to a study of early T cells in non-severe SARS-CoV-2 infection. Study-wide background: It was bulk RNA from unsorted whole blood that was sequenced, and the chains were unpaired. Findings and limits, study-wide: VDJdb matching favored anti-spike CD8 responses, missing private and CD4 specificities.

Individually, cDNA molecules had unique molecular identifiers attached to them. TCRdb re-called the 5' RACE reads with MiXCR, one entry per CDR3 protein. The table lists about 36,000 distinct CDR3 sequences, 5.5% to 8% of them singletons, with around 25% in the top ten. This chain connects TRBV29-1 to TRBJ2-5; D gene ambiguous. Sample: whole blood, taken at baseline. The TCR comes from an adult who was a healthcare worker with PCR-confirmed SARS-CoV-2 infection or an uninfected control (not recorded which). The CDR3 reads CSVAYQETQYF. The CDR3 DNA follows: TGCAGCGTTGCTTACCAAGAGACCCAGTACTTC.